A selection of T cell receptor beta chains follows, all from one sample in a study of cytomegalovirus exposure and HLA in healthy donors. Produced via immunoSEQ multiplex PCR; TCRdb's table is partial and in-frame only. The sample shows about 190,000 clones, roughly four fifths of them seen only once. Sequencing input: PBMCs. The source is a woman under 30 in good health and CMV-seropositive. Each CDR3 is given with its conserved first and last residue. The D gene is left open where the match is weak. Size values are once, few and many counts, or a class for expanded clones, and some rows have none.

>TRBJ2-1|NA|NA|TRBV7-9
TGTGCCAGCAGCCTGACTAGGACCCGCTCCTACAATGAGCAGTTCTTC
CASSLTRTRSYNEQFF
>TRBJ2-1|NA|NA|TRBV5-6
TGTGCCAGCAGCTCGCCCTGGGGGGGGGCCCGGGGTTCCAATGAGCAGTTCTTC
CASSSPWGGARGSNEQFF
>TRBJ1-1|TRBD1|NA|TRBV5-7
TGTGCCAGCAGCTTGGAGCAGGGGGCGAACACTGAAGCTTTCTTT
CASSLEQGANTEAFF
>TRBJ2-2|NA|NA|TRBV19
TGTGCCAGTAGTATCTTGGGGGGCGGGGAGCTGTTTTTT
CASSILGGGELFF
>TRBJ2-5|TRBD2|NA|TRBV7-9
TGTGCCAGCAGCTTAGGGACTAGCGGGGACTTCCAAGAGACCCAGTACTTC
CASSLGTSGDFQETQYF
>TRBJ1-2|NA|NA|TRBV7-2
TGTGCCAGCAGCTTTTCGATAGGGGACTATGGCTACACCTTC
CASSFSIGDYGYTF
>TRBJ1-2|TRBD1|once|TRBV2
TGTGCCAGCCGATGGACAGGGCAGTATGGCTACACCTTC
CASRWTGQYGYTF
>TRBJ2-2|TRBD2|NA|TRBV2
TGTGCCAGCAGTGAATTAGCGGGGGGAGGGACCGGGGAGCTGTTTTTT
CASSELAGGGTGELFF
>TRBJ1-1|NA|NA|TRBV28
TGTGCCAGCAACGATGCCCAGATAGACAGAACTGAAGCTTTCTTT
CASNDAQIDRTEAFF
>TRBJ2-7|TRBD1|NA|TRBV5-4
TGTGCCAGCAGCGCAAACCGGGACAGTTCCTACGAGCAGTACTTC
CASSANRDSSYEQYF
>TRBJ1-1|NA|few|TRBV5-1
TGCGCCAGCAGCCCGCAAACAGAGAACACTGAAGCTTTCTTT
CASSPQTENTEAFF
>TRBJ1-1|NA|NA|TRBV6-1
TGTGCCAGCAGTGAATTTGAGGTATGGGTGAACACTGAAGCTTTCTTT
CASSEFEVWVNTEAFF
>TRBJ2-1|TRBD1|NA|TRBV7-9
TGTTCCAGCAGCTTAAGGTCCGACAGGGGCCACTACAATGAGCAGTTCTTC
CSSSLRSDRGHYNEQFF
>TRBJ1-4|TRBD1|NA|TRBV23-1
TGCGCCAGCAGTCCCGGACAGGGGGCCGTCGGGGGTAATGAAAAACTGTTTTTT
CASSPGQGAVGGNEKLFF
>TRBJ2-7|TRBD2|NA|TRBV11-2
TGTGCCAGCAGCTCCTGGGGAGGGGAGCAGTACTTC
CASSSWGGEQYF
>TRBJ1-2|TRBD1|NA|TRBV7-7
TGTGCTAGCAGCTTAGACACCGGGACAGATAACGGCTACACCTTC
CASSLDTGTDNGYTF
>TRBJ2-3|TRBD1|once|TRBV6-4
TGTGCCAGCAGCCAGGGGGCCGGCACAGATACGCAGTATTTT
CASSQGAGTDTQYF
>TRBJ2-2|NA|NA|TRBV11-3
TGTGCCAGCAGCTTAGAAAGGGCAGGGACCGGGGAGCTGTTTTTT
CASSLERAGTGELFF
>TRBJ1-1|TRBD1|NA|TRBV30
TGTGCCTGGATTTATACCGGGACAGGGGTCACTGAAGCTTTCTTT
CAWIYTGTGVTEAFF
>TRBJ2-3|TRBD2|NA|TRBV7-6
TGTGCCAGCAGCCCTTTAGGACTAGCGGGGATAGATACGCAGTATTTT
CASSPLGLAGIDTQYF
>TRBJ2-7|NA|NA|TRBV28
TGTGCCAGCAGTTTTCCCCTTTTGGGTGGGCCCTCCTACGAGCAGTACTTC
CASSFPLLGGPSYEQYF
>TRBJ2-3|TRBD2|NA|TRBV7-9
TGTGCCAGCAGCCCGAGCGGGGGGGCCAGGTATTTT
CASSPSGGARYF